This T cell receptor beta chain was obtained from a study of Ad26.COV2.S vaccination and SARS-CoV-2 variants (dated by TCRdb to about 2021). With respect to the entire study: Vaccine-arm donors came from COV1001, a multicentre, randomized, double-blind, placebo-controlled phase I-IIa trial of Ad26.COV2.S in healthy adults. Dosing of Ad26.COV2.S was intramuscular, at either 5x10^10 or 1x10^11 viral particles, delivered as one shot or as two shots spaced 56 days apart. TCRbeta repertoire sequencing served as the tool for gauging how specific and how broad the SARS-CoV-2-reactive T cell receptors were following Ad26.COV2.S vaccination. The TCR-sequenced set comprised about 32 samples: around 20 Ad26.COV2.S vaccine recipients, 5 placebo recipients and 8 SARS-CoV-2 convalescent individuals. Trial participants were randomized into five groups of five: low-dose or high-dose Ad26.COV2.S given once or twice, or placebo on both occasions. Throughout the experiments and outcome assessment, investigators stayed blinded to trial group allocation.

TCRbeta CDR3 regions were sequenced with the immunoSEQ Assay. After extraction, genomic DNA underwent amplification by bias-controlled multiplex PCR, followed by high-throughput sequencing. Per the source publication's procedure: Collapsing and filtering of sequences were performed to quantify the absolute abundance of each unique TCRbeta CDR3 region. T cell fraction was estimated by normalizing TCRbeta template counts to usable DNA, which was measured by amplifying reference genes present in all nucleated cells. Repertoire TCRs were annotated as SARS-CoV-2-specific by exact matching of V gene, CDR3 amino acid sequence and J gene to a known reactive TCR set. MIRA supplied the reference SARS-CoV-2 TCR set, which was filtered for enrichment in COVID-19-positive ImmuneCODE repertoires so that public or cross-reactive TCRs were removed. Using the MIRA antigens, annotated TCRs were further analysed by specific ORF or by position within an ORF. Depth was the summed frequency of annotated unique rearrangements, while breadth was defined as annotated unique rearrangements over total unique productive rearrangements. TCR breadth was compared between groups using two-sided Wilcoxon rank-sum tests. TCRdb re-hosts the immuneACCESS table, in-frame sequences only. Its copies lack some clones; in the studies checked, an unresolved V gene accounts for under half of them, and the cause for the rest is not known. V and J calls plus clone size are reproduced from that table; the DNA served to infer D and trimming. This sample has about 320,000 clones in its table, and roughly 90% of those were observed once. The ten top clones hold around 5.5% of the sample.

The treatment or condition label, read with the paper, signifies: around 19 received Ad26.COV2.S at low or high dose, single or two shots; 5 received placebo; per-sample allocation not given. Repertoires of vaccine and placebo recipients were sequenced from samples taken on day 63 after the first injection. Cohort 1b enrolled fewer than 30 adults aged 18-55 years at a single site in Boston, USA, between 29 July and 7 August 2020. Ad26.COV2.S was a replication-incompetent adenovirus type 26 vector that expressed a prefusion-stabilized SARS-CoV-2 spike protein derived from the original Wuhan strain. The CDR3 sequence holds 13 residues, the cysteine and phenylalanine included. Kept here is only the CDR3 DNA, which spans 39 bases and is read in frame from base 1. V loses 0 bases at its end and J loses 9 bases; junction bases beyond the gene matches: 4. CDR1 and CDR2, per the germline V gene, are SGHRS and YFSETQ.

What the study reported, not specific to this receptor: It was noted by the authors that total T cell responses may have been underestimated by the TCR breadth and depth analyses. Higher spike-specific TCR breadth was observed in Ad26.COV2.S recipients than in placebo recipients (P = 0.0014). After vaccination, substantial breadth of spike-specific CD8+ and CD4+ T cell responses was reported. Comparable non-spike TCR breadth was observed between vaccine and placebo recipients, consistent with only spike being contained in the vaccine. The study lacked the statistical power to compare responses across vaccine doses or regimens.

As regards this clone: Its antigen remains undetermined. Base qualities are not at hand, and no much larger clone is one base apart.

This chain joins TRBV5-1 to TRBJ2-5; TRBD1 agrees with 8 junctional bases. This specimen consisted of peripheral blood, obtained in a trial of Ad26.COV2.S vaccine versus placebo. The clonotype comes from a person between 18 and 60 years old who received the Ad26.COV2.S COVID-19 vaccine or a placebo. The bases are TGCGCCAGCAGCTTGGGGACAGGGACGGCCCAGTACTTC. The translation is CASSLGTGTAQYF.